These 19 T cell receptor beta chains came from one sample sequenced in a study of blood T cell repertoires in COVID-19. This table comes from immunoSEQ multiplex PCR, and its TCRdb copy is limited to in-frame clones, with some not included. The top ten hold about 40% of the sample, which has some 47,000 clones, under 90% seen once. The material sequenced was peripheral blood. Every receptor here comes from a human donor in a cohort sampled during active COVID-19.

V and J are TRBV7-3 and TRBJ1-2, with D unresolved. The CDR3 spans 20 residues. Germline CDR1 is SGHTA and CDR2 is FQGTGA. V was shortened by 1 base and J by 4 bases, with 28 bases between the two germline ends. This chain's CDR3 is CASSLICVVTNPVSPYGYTF. The CDR3 DNA sequence: TGTGCCAGCAGCTTAATTTGCGTCGTAACCAACCCCGTTAGCCCCTATGGCTACACCTTC.

The V call is TRBV5-1, the J call TRBJ2-5; D is uncertain. Trimming cost V 2 bases and J 1 base, with 9 bases left between them. Germline CDR1 reads SGHRS; CDR2 reads YFSETQ. The CDR3 sequence is 14 residues long. DNA for the CDR3: TGCGCCAGCAGCTTTAATATGGCCCAAGAGACCCAGTACTTC. The encoded protein is CASSFNMAQETQYF.

The chain carries TRBV10-1 and TRBJ2-1, with D possibly being TRBD2 (5 bases). The CDR3 loop spans 14 amino acids. The germline CDR1 and CDR2 sequences are WNHNN and SYGVQD (reference sequence). Between the trimmed V and J ends, which lost 6 bases and 1 base, there was a span of 10 bases. This chain's CDR3 is CASSRTSSYNEQFF. In DNA, the CDR3 is TGCGCCAGCAGCAGAACTAGTTCCTACAATGAGCAGTTCTTC.

The chain carries TRBV19 and TRBJ2-6; D is possibly TRBD1 (6 bases). The CDR3 runs 15 residues. Per the germline V gene, CDR1 is LNHDA and CDR2 is SQIVND (reference sequence). The ends were cut back, 4 bases at V and 2 bases at J, with 9 bases in the middle. The CDR3 loop reads CASSRDRPGANVLTF. For the CDR3, the DNA is TGTGCCAGTAGTAGAGACAGGCCTGGGGCCAACGTCCTGACTTTC.

The chain joins TRBV4-3 to TRBJ2-3; 7 nucleotides agree with TRBD1. This CDR3 is 16 amino acids long. Germline V gene lookup returns CDR1 LGHNA and CDR2 YSLEER. V dropped 2 bases and J dropped 5; count of bases not matched to a gene: 10. The CDR3 loop is CASSQKPGQLLDTQYF. Written as DNA, the CDR3 is TGCGCCAGCAGCCAAAAACCGGGACAGCTTCTAGATACGCAGTATTTT.

This clone showed up just once. The chain recombines TRBV2 with TRBJ2-1; perhaps TRBD2 as D (6 bases). V was clipped by 0 bases and J by 2 bases, with 11 bases between them. Germline V gene data show CDR1 as SNHLY and CDR2 as FYNNEI. The CDR3 is 16 amino acids. CDR3 nucleotides: TGTGCCAGCAGTGAAGCGGTCACGGGGGCCTACAATGAGCAGTTCTTC. Its translation is CASSEAVTGAYNEQFF.

The chain couples TRBV11-2 to TRBJ2-3; 11 nucleotides match TRBD1. CDR1 and CDR2 from the germline V gene are SGHAT and FQNNGV. V lost 5 bases and J lost 4; bases outside the gene matches: 11. The length of the CDR3 is 17 residues. CDR3 residues: CASSQDPVGQGADTQYF. CDR3 sequence (DNA): TGTGCCAGCAGCCAAGACCCGGTGGGACAGGGGGCAGATACGCAGTATTTT.

The chain joins TRBV19 to TRBJ1-6, with 7 bases matching TRBD1. V shed 7 bases, J shed 0 bases, and the junction held 9 bases outside the gene matches. Germline V gene sequence: CDR1 LNHDA, CDR2 SQIVND (reference sequence). The CDR3 has 17 residues. The CDR3 DNA sequence: TGTGCCAGTACCGAGGGCAGGGGGAGCTCCTATAATTCACCCCTCCACTTT. Translated: CASTEGRGSSYNSPLHF.

The chain couples TRBV27 to TRBJ1-6; D is perhaps TRBD1 (6 bases). Germline V gene data show CDR1 as MNHEY and CDR2 as SMNVEV (reference sequence). The V gene lost 0 bases and the J gene lost 9 bases, with 9 bases spanning the gap. This CDR3 spans 14 amino acids. CDR3 nucleotides: TGTGCCAGCAGTTTATCCGGGACATCTTCACCCCTCCACTTT. Amino acids: CASSLSGTSSPLHF.

The chain employs TRBV27 and TRBJ1-6, with D unclear. The V gene lost 8 bases and the J gene lost 0 bases, with 11 bases spanning the gap. The germline V gene has CDR1 MNHEY and CDR2 SMNVEV (reference sequence). This CDR3 has 15 residues. In DNA, the CDR3 is TGTGCCAGCCGACCTTGGAGCTCCTATAATTCACCCCTCCACTTT. It encodes CASRPWSSYNSPLHF.

The rearrangement uses TRBV5-4 and TRBJ1-6; 8 bases agree with TRBD1. V trimming: 1 base; J trimming: 6 bases; junction bases outside the gene matches: 6. The germline V gene encodes CDR1 SGHNT and CDR2 YYREEE (reference sequence). The CDR3 contains 16 residues. The CDR3 reads CASSLLQGAGNSPLHF. The DNA for the CDR3 is TGTGCCAGCAGCTTGCTGCAGGGGGCTGGTAATTCACCCCTCCACTTT.

The chain combines TRBV6-2 or TRBV6-3 with TRBJ1-1; TRBD1 agrees at 7 bases. The CDR3 loop spans 13 amino acids. Germline V gene data show CDR1 as MNHEY and CDR2 as SVGEGT. Trimming took 2 bases from V and 7 from J; bases not matched to a gene: 4. The chain's CDR3 is CASSYLQGYEAFF. DNA of the CDR3: TGTGCCAGCAGTTACCTACAGGGGTATGAAGCTTTCTTT.

The chain uses TRBV6-1 and TRBJ1-2; TRBD1 aligns across 8 bases. This CDR3 contains 15 residues. Trimming cost V 2 bases and J 8 bases; bases outside gene matches: 10. In germline, CDR1 is MNHNS, CDR2 SASEGT. The chain's CDR3 is CASSETPGGLRGYTF. The CDR3 DNA reads as TGTGCCAGCAGTGAAACCCCAGGGGGCTTAAGGGGCTACACCTTC.

The chain combines TRBV4-2 with TRBJ2-3; 14 nucleotides match TRBD2. Germline values: CDR1 LGHNA, CDR2 YNFKEQ. The CDR3 consists of 19 residues. The V gene end was trimmed by 3 bases and the J gene end by 2 bases; junction bases not matched to a gene: 10. CDR3 nucleotides: TGTGCCAGCAGCCAGAGCGGACTAGCGGGGGGAGGATACACAGATACGCAGTATTTT. As protein: CASSQSGLAGGGYTDTQYF.

V usage is TRBV7-8 and J usage is TRBJ1-1; D is unresolved. CDR1 is SGHVS and CDR2 is FQNEAQ in the germline V gene. The CDR3 consists of 14 residues. V was pared by 1 base and J by 1 base, with 7 bases between. The CDR3: CASSLDLRNTEAFF. The CDR3 nucleotides are TGTGCCAGCAGCTTAGATCTCAGGAACACTGAAGCTTTCTTT.

The chain couples TRBV4-1 to TRBJ1-5; the match to TRBD1 covers 7 bases. Trimming cost V 3 bases and J 10 bases; bases outside gene matches: 6. CDR3 length equals 13 residues. Germline V gene lookup returns CDR1 MGHRA and CDR2 YSYEKL. The CDR3 DNA sequence: TGCGCCAGCAGCCAGGAACAGGGGACTCCCCAGCATTTT. Protein: CASSQEQGTPQHF.

The CDR3 coding sequence is TGCGCCAGCAGCTTGGCCGGGACTAGCAGGACCGGGGAGCTGTTTTTT. This sequence encodes CASSLAGTSRTGELFF. The chain employs TRBV5-1 and TRBJ2-2; 9 bases are shared with TRBD2. The CDR3 runs 16 residues. Trimming at V came to 0 bases and at J to 5 bases, leaving 5 bases not matched to a gene. Germline V gene lookup returns CDR1 SGHRS and CDR2 YFSETQ.

The chain carries TRBV30 and TRBJ1-2, with TRBD1 matching 9 bases. V dropped 0 bases and J dropped 2; count of bases not matched to a gene: 4. Germline V gives CDR1 GTSNPN, CDR2 SVGIG (reference sequence). The CDR3 is 15 residues long. CDR3 loop: CAWSVQGAQNYGYTF. CDR3 DNA: TGTGCCTGGAGTGTACAGGGGGCGCAGAACTATGGCTACACCTTC.

The chain uses TRBV11-1 and TRBJ1-2; 9 bases match TRBD1. Germline V gene sequence: CDR1 SGHAT, CDR2 FQDESV (reference sequence). V shed 5 bases, J shed 8 bases, and the junction held 6 bases outside the gene matches. This CDR3 spans 13 amino acids. The CDR3 spells CASSLGTGNGYTF. CDR3 DNA: TGTGCCAGCAGCCTAGGGACAGGGAACGGCTACACCTTC.